The next 7 T cell receptor beta chains were all read from a single sample in a study of immune evolution from preneoplasia to lung adenocarcinoma. Generated by immunoSEQ multiplex PCR, the TCRdb table keeps only in-frame clones and is missing some. The table lists 15,000 to 20,000 clones, 75% to 90% of them singletons, with about 2.5% in the top ten. Sequenced: FFPE invasive lung adenocarcinoma tissue. These receptors were collected from a person aged 65-85 years with invasive lung adenocarcinoma.

The chain links TRBV28 to TRBJ1-1; D is undetermined. This CDR3 comprises 18 residues. Germline CDR1 and CDR2: MDHEN and SYDVKM. The V and J ends lost 6 bases and 1 base respectively, with 24 bases between them. The CDR3 DNA is TGTGCCAGCAGCCTTGGCTGGAGGGCCACCCTAAAGAACACTGAAGCTTTCTTT. Translated: CASSLGWRATLKNTEAFF.

This clone was detected a few times. This chain joins TRBV4-2 and TRBJ2-1; D could derive from TRBD1 or TRBD2 (5 bases each). Germline V CDR1 and CDR2: LGHNA, YNFKEQ. The germline V and J ends were trimmed by 4 bases and 0 bases, with 13 bases remaining between them. The CDR3 has 16 amino acids. The CDR3 bases are TGTGCCAGCAGCCCGATAACCGGGACCTCCTACAATGAGCAGTTCTTC. Residues: CASSPITGTSYNEQFF.

This rearrangement joins TRBV18 to TRBJ2-2; 7 bases line up with TRBD1. Germline V gene data show CDR1 as KGHSH and CDR2 as LQKENI. The junction had 12 bases not matched to a gene; V was cut back by 5 bases and J by 6 bases. CDR3 length: 16 residues. CDR3 coding DNA: TGTGCCAGCTCATCCACCGGGACAGAGAGCGCCGGGGAGCTGTTTTTT. Its translation: CASSSTGTESAGELFF. Using reference TRBV18 and TRBJ2-2 for the parts outside the CDR3, the full variable domain is NAGVMQNPRHLVRRRGQEARLRCSPMKGHSHVYWYRQLPEEGLKFMVYLQKENIIDESGMPKERFSAEFPKEGPSILRIQQVVRGDSAAYFCASSSTGTESAGELFFGEGSRLTVL.

The rearrangement links TRBV5-1 to TRBJ2-3; D gene uncertain. This CDR3 comprises 14 residues. V was shortened by 0 bases and J by 2 bases, with 7 bases between the two germline ends. Germline V gives CDR1 SGHRS, CDR2 YFSETQ. This CDR3 is CASSLGPDTDTQYF. The CDR3 nucleotides read TGCGCCAGCAGCTTGGGACCGGACACAGATACGCAGTATTTT.

In DNA form, the CDR3 reads TGTGCCAGCAGCTCAGCAGGGGGTTATCAGCCCCAGCATTTT. Translating gives CASSSAGGYQPQHF. The V call is TRBV11-2, the J call TRBJ1-5; 7 nucleotides agree with TRBD1. Germline lookup yields CDR1 SGHAT and CDR2 FQNNGV. This CDR3 is 14 amino acids long. With V trimmed by 4 bases and J by 5 bases, 5 bases remained unmatched.

The genes are TRBV20-1 and TRBJ2-7, with D hard to call. The germline gives CDR1 DFQATT, CDR2 SNEGSKA (reference sequence). The V end was cut by 2 bases, the J end by 4 bases, with 3 bases between. CDR3 length equals 10 residues. CDR3 DNA sequence: TGCAGTGCTAGAAGTTACGAGCAGTACTTC. It encodes CSARSYEQYF.

This clone was counted only a few times. The J gene is TRBJ2-6, the V gene TRBV6-4; D remains ambiguous. Trimming cost V 7 bases and J 2 bases, with 9 bases left between them. In germline, CDR1 is MRHNA, CDR2 SNTAGT. The length of the CDR3 is 14 residues. CDR3 sequence: CASTPGPGANVLTF. CDR3 in DNA: TGTGCCAGCACGCCTGGGCCTGGGGCCAACGTCCTGACTTTC.